The sequence of this TCR beta chain was determined in a study of blood T cell repertoires in COVID-19. Looking at the study overall: From T cells, B-cell-depleted T cells, or PBMCs came the material, which was cDNA or gDNA.

This clone was counted once. In the original analysis: Cell counts per sample came from amplifying reference gene primers. This table comes from immunoSEQ multiplex PCR, and its TCRdb copy is limited to in-frame clones, with some not included. V, J and clone size are taken as reported in that table, and D and trimming were inferred from the DNA itself. The sample lists around 140,000 clones, roughly 87% occurring once. Sequencing was done on a sample of PBMCs or T cells enriched from blood (not recorded which). The source is a woman aged 35 to 49 who had been exposed to COVID-19.

The CDR3 DNA follows: TGCGCCAGCATGACAAACCAAGAGACCCAGTACTTC. Translation gives CASMTNQETQYF. The chain combines TRBV5-1 with TRBJ2-5, with D uncertain. The germline CDR1 and CDR2 sequences are SGHRS and YFSETQ. The CDR3 is 12 residues long. V lost 6 bases, J lost 0 bases, and 6 bases lay in between.